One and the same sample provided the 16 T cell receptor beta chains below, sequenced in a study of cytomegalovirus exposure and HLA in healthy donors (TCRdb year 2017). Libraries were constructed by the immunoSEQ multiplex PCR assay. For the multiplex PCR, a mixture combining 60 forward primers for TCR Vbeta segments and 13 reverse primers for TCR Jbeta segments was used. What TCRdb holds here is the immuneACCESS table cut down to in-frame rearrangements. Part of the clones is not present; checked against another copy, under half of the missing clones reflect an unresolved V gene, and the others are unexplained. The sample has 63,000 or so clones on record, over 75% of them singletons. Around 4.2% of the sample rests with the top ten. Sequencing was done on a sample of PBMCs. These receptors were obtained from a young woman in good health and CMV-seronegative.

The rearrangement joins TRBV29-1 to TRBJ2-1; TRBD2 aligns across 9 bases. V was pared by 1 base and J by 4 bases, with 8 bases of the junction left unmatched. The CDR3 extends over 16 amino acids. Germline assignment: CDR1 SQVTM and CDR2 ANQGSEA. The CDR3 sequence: CSVEVLRGGRYNEQFF. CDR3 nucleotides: TGCAGCGTTGAAGTTCTGCGGGGGGGCCGGTACAATGAGCAGTTCTTC.

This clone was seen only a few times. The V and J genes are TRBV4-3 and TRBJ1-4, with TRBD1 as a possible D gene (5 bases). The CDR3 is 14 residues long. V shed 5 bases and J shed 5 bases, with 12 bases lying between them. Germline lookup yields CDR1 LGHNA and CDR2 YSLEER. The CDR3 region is CASSYDSQNEKLFF. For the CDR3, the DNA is TGCGCCAGCAGCTACGACAGTCAGAATGAAAAACTGTTTTTT.

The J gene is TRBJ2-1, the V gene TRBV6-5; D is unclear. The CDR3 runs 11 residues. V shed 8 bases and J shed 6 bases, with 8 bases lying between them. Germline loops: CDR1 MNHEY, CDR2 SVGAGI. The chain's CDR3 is CASGSSNEQFF. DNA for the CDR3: TGTGCCAGCGGCTCTAGCAATGAGCAGTTCTTC.

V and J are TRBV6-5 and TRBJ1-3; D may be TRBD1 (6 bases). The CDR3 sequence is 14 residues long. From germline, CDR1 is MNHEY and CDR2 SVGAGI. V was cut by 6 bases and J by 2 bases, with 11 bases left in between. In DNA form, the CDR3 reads TGTGCCAGCAGAGACAGGCTGACTGGAAACACCATATATTTT. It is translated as CASRDRLTGNTIYF.

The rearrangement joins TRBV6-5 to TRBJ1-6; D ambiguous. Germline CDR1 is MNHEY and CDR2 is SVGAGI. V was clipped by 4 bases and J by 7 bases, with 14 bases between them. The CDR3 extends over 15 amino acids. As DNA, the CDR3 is TGTGCCAGCAGTTCCAAGGACGGACTCAATTCACCCCTCCACTTT. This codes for CASSSKDGLNSPLHF.

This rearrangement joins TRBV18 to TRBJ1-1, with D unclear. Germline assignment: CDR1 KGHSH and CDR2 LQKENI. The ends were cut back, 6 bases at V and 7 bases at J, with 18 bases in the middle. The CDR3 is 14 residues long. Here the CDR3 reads CASSRTWEKNEAFF. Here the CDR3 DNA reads TGTGCCAGCTCGCGAACGTGGGAGAAAAATGAAGCTTTCTTT. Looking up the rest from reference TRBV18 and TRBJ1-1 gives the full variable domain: NAGVMQNPRHLVRRRGQEARLRCSPMKGHSHVYWYRQLPEEGLKFMVYLQKENIIDESGMPKERFSAEFPKEGPSILRIQQVVRGDSAAYFCASSRTWEKNEAFFGQGTRLTVV.

For the CDR3, the DNA is TGTGCCTGGAGTTGGTCGGGGGGAGGGAATGAGCAGTTCTTC. It codes for CAWSWSGGGNEQFF. The chain employs TRBV30 and TRBJ2-1; 7 bases agree with TRBD2. After removal of 2 bases from V and 7 bases from J, the junction contained 8 bases not matched to a gene. Germline V gene sequence: CDR1 GTSNPN, CDR2 SVGIG (reference sequence). The CDR3 length is 14 residues.

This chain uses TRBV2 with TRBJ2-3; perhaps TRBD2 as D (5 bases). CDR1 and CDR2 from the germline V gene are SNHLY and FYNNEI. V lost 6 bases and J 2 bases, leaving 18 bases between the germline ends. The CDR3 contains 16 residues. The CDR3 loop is CASSGLLTGITDTQYF. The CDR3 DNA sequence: TGTGCCAGCAGCGGACTCCTTACGGGGATCACAGATACGCAGTATTTT. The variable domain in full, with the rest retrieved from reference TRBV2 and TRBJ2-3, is EPEVTQTPSHQVTQMGQEVILRCVPISNHLYFYWYRQILGQKVEFLVSFYNNEISEKSEIFDDQFSVERPDGSNFTLKIRSTKLEDSAMYFCASSGLLTGITDTQYFGPGTRLTVL.

CDR3 sequence: CASSPRQGTYNEQFF. DNA for the CDR3: TGTGCCAGCAGCCCCCGACAGGGAACCTACAATGAGCAGTTCTTC. This chain links TRBV7-9 with TRBJ2-1, with 7 bases identical to TRBD1. The CDR3 extends over 15 amino acids. In germline, CDR1 is SEHNR, CDR2 FQNEAQ (reference sequence). V shed 5 bases, J shed 2 bases, and the junction held 6 bases outside the gene matches.

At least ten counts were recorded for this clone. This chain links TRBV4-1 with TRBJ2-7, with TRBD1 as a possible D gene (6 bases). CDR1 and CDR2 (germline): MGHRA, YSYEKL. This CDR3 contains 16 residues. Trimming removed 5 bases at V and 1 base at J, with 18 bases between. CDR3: CASSTDGGSGSYEQYF. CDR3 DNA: TGCGCCAGCAGCACAGATGGGGGCAGCGGTTCCTACGAGCAGTACTTC.

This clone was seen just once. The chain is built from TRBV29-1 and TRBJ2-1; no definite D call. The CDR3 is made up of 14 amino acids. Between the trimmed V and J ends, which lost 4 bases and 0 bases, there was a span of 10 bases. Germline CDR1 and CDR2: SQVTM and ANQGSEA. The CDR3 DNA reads TGCAGCGTTGTCCCTGCTATCTCCTACAATGAGCAGTTCTTC. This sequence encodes CSVVPAISYNEQFF.

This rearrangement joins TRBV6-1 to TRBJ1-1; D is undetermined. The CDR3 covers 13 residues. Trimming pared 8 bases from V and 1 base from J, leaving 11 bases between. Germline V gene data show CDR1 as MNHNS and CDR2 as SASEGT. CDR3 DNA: TGTGCCAGCGGAGCCGGGGAGAACACTGAAGCTTTCTTT. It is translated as CASGAGENTEAFF.

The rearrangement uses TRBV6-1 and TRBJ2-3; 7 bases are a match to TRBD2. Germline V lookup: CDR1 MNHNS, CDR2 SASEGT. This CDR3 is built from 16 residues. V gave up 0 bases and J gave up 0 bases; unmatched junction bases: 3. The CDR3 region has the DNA TGTGCCAGCAGTGAAGCTGGCGGGGGTAGCACAGATACGCAGTATTTT. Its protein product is CASSEAGGGSTDTQYF.

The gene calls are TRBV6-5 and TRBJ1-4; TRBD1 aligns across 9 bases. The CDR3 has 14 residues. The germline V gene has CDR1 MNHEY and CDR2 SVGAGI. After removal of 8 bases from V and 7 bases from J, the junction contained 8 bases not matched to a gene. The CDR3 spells CASGTDRGFEKLFF. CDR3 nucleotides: TGTGCCAGCGGAACTGACAGGGGGTTTGAAAAACTGTTTTTT.

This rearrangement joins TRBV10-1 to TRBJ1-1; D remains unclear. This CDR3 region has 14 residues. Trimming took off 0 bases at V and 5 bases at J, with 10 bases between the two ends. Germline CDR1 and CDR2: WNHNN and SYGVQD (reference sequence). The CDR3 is CASSESPGRTEAFF. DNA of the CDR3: TGCGCCAGCAGTGAGTCCCCAGGTAGGACTGAAGCTTTCTTT.

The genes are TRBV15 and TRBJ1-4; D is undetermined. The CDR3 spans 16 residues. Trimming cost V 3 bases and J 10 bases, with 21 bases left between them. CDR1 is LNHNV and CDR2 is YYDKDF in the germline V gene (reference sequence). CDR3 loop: CATSSPQSTPHGKLFF. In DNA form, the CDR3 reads TGTGCCACCAGCAGTCCGCAGTCCACGCCTCATGGAAAACTGTTTTTT.